Shown below are 25 T cell receptor beta chains from a single sample sequenced in a study of blood T cell repertoires in COVID-19. TCRdb keeps only in-frame clones here, not all; method: immunoSEQ multiplex PCR. This sample has around 97,000 clones, with approximately 80% found just once. Input material: peripheral blood. These receptors were taken from a human donor in a cohort sampled during active or convalescent COVID-19.

The rearrangement links TRBV6-1 to TRBJ1-6; D is possibly TRBD1 (6 bases). V was shortened by 2 bases and J by 7 bases, with 12 bases between the two germline ends. The germline V gene has CDR1 MNHNS and CDR2 SASEGT. This CDR3 has 15 amino acids. CDR3 amino acids: CASSESRGGNSPLHF. Here the CDR3 DNA reads TGTGCCAGCAGTGAATCCAGGGGTGGAAATTCACCCCTCCACTTT.

This clone was detected only a few times. The chain has TRBV5-1 and TRBJ2-1; 8 bases map to TRBD2. Germline lookup yields CDR1 SGHRS and CDR2 YFSETQ. This CDR3 region has 14 residues. J was trimmed by 6 bases and V by 1 base; bases with no gene match: 3. This CDR3 reads CASSLRLAGNEQFF. As DNA, the CDR3 is TGCGCCAGCAGCTTGCGCCTAGCGGGCAATGAGCAGTTCTTC. The full variable domain, in which reference TRBV5-1 and TRBJ2-1 provide the parts outside the CDR3, is KAGVTQTPRYLIKTRGQQVTLSCSPISGHRSVSWYQQTPGQGLQFLFEYFSETQRNKGNFPGRFSGRQFSNSRSEMNVSTLELGDSALYLCASSLRLAGNEQFFGPGTRLTVL.

This chain connects TRBV10-3 to TRBJ2-3; 8 bases match TRBD1. The CDR3 length is 15 residues. V was pared by 6 bases and J by 4 bases, with 9 bases of the junction left unmatched. Per the germline V gene, CDR1 is ENHRY and CDR2 is SYGVKD. The CDR3 here is CAIRATGGRADTQYF. The CDR3 DNA is TGTGCCATCAGAGCTACAGGGGGAAGGGCAGATACGCAGTATTTT.

The CDR3 loop reads CASSPDTDQPQHF. Written as DNA, the CDR3 is TGTGCCAGCAGCCCAGACACTGATCAGCCCCAGCATTTT. This sequence joins TRBV4-2 and TRBJ1-5; D gene uncertain. Germline V CDR1 and CDR2: LGHNA, YNFKEQ. This CDR3 has 13 amino acids. V lost 4 bases and J lost 5, with 9 bases in between.

This chain links TRBV14 with TRBJ1-1, with 7 positions matching TRBD1. The germline V gene has CDR1 SGHDN and CDR2 FVKESK. V lost 7 bases to trimming and J lost 1 base; unmatched junction nucleotides: 3. The CDR3 runs 13 residues. In DNA form, the CDR3 reads TGTGCCAGCAATCGGGACAGGAACACTGAAGCTTTCTTT. This codes for CASNRDRNTEAFF.

The V and J genes are TRBV2 and TRBJ1-5; 9 bases line up with TRBD1. The trim removed 5 bases at V and 2 bases at J, leaving 1 base unmatched. This CDR3 has 14 residues. Germline V CDR1 and CDR2: SNHLY, FYNNEI. The CDR3 DNA sequence: TGTGCCAGCAGTTGGACAGGGGGCAATCAGCCCCAGCATTTT. It yields the protein CASSWTGGNQPQHF.

V gene TRBV5-5 combines with J gene TRBJ1-5, with D maybe TRBD1 (5 bases). V lost 3 bases to trimming and J lost 3 bases, with 10 bases between them. The germline V gene has CDR1 SGHKS and CDR2 YYEKEE (reference sequence). This CDR3 spans 14 amino acids. The CDR3 nucleotides are TGTGCCAGCAGCTGGGAGGACATCAATCAGCCCCAGCATTTT. Its translation: CASSWEDINQPQHF.

The chain couples TRBV7-2 to TRBJ2-3; D is uncertain. V gave up 4 bases and J gave up 5 bases, with 7 bases separating them. The V gene's germline CDR1 is SGHTA and CDR2 FQGNSA. The CDR3 contains 12 residues. The CDR3 reads CASSSSIDTQYF. The DNA of the CDR3 is TGTGCCAGCAGCTCATCAATAGATACGCAGTATTTT.

The CDR3 coding sequence is TGTGCCAGCAGTTCGGACAGGGGGCTGTCTGGAAACACCATATATTTT. Encoded protein: CASSSDRGLSGNTIYF. The chain has TRBV13 and TRBJ1-3; 11 bases agree with TRBD1. Germline V gene sequence: CDR1 PRHDT, CDR2 FYEKMQ (reference sequence). With V trimmed by 6 bases and J by 1 base, 5 bases remained unmatched. The length of the CDR3 is 16 residues.

The genes are TRBV6-2 or TRBV6-3 and TRBJ1-5; D is possibly TRBD1 (5 bases). Trimming removed 1 base from V and 3 bases from J, with 10 bases in between. The CDR3 length is 15 residues. Germline V lookup: CDR1 MNHEY, CDR2 SVGEGT. CDR3 amino acids: CASSYFRASNQPQHF. The CDR3, as DNA: TGTGCCAGCAGTTACTTCAGGGCTTCCAATCAGCCCCAGCATTTT.

The chain is built from TRBV5-1 and TRBJ1-3; tentative D call: TRBD1 (5 bases). Trimming took off 2 bases at V and 4 bases at J, with 13 bases between the two ends. The CDR3 loop spans 15 amino acids. CDR1 SGHRS and CDR2 YFSETQ come from the germline V gene. The CDR3 spells CASSLWGGNGNTIYF. The DNA for the CDR3 is TGCGCCAGCAGCTTATGGGGCGGGAACGGAAACACCATATATTTT.

This clone was counted between two and nine times. The rearrangement joins TRBV6-5 to TRBJ1-5, with D unresolved. The germline V and J ends were trimmed by 6 bases and 4 bases, with 7 bases remaining between them. Germline loops: CDR1 MNHEY, CDR2 SVGAGI. This CDR3 contains 12 residues. The CDR3 DNA reads as TGTGCCAGCAGCATGAGGAATCAGCCCCAGCATTTT. Amino acids: CASSMRNQPQHF.

V is TRBV10-3 and J is TRBJ2-2, with D possibly being TRBD2 (6 bases). Germline loops: CDR1 ENHRY, CDR2 SYGVKD. The CDR3 consists of 15 residues. V lost 8 bases and J lost 1, with 14 bases in between. The CDR3 DNA follows: TGTGCCATCCGGGACTCGACTAGGAACACCGGGGAGCTGTTTTTT. Protein product: CAIRDSTRNTGELFF.

The J gene is TRBJ2-5, the V gene TRBV12-3 or TRBV12-4; D unresolved. Trimming took off 6 bases at V and 5 bases at J, with 10 bases between the two ends. CDR3 length: 12 amino acids. CDR3 residues: CASSPYGETQYF. CDR3 DNA: TGTGCCAGCAGCCCCTACGGTGAGACCCAGTACTTC.

V and J are TRBV5-1 and TRBJ2-5; 7 nucleotides match TRBD2. V shed 4 bases and J 7 bases; nucleotides not matched to a gene: 1. This CDR3 comprises 11 residues. CDR1 is SGHRS, CDR2 YFSETQ, per germline. The CDR3: CASSPGGTQYF. The DNA for the CDR3 is TGCGCCAGCAGCCCGGGGGGGACCCAGTACTTC.

The gene calls are TRBV2 and TRBJ2-2; possibly TRBD2 for D (5 bases). Germline loops: CDR1 SNHLY, CDR2 FYNNEI. Trimming left V 7 bases short and J 4 bases short, with 13 bases between. The CDR3 is 14 amino acids. Here the CDR3 reads CASTPWAGTGELFF. For the CDR3, the DNA is TGTGCCAGCACCCCCTGGGCGGGCACCGGGGAGCTGTTTTTT.

The CDR3 nucleotides are TGTGCCATCAGTGAGTTTGGACAGAACACCATATATTTT. This sequence encodes CAISEFGQNTIYF. The chain combines TRBV10-3 with TRBJ1-3; possible D gene TRBD1, 6 bases. CDR1 is ENHRY, CDR2 SYGVKD, per germline. Trimming shortened V by 1 base and J by 7 bases, and 8 bases separated the two germline ends. The CDR3 has 13 residues.

The V and J genes are TRBV19 and TRBJ2-7, with D possibly TRBD2 on 6 matching bases. The CDR3 is made up of 16 amino acids. The germline V and J ends were trimmed by 1 base and 0 bases, with 13 bases remaining between them. CDR1 LNHDA and CDR2 SQIVND come from the germline V gene (reference sequence). This chain's CDR3 is CASSIAGLGNSYEQYF. CDR3 nucleotide sequence: TGTGCCAGTAGTATAGCGGGACTGGGTAACTCCTACGAGCAGTACTTC.

The rearrangement uses TRBV5-6 and TRBJ1-5, with TRBD1 as a possible D gene (5 bases). V lost 1 base and J lost 4, with 15 bases in between. Germline V gene lookup returns CDR1 SGHDT and CDR2 YYEEEE. This CDR3 comprises 16 residues. CDR3 sequence: CASSLMAHRGNQPQHF. The CDR3 nucleotides read TGTGCCAGCAGCTTGATGGCGCATAGGGGTAATCAGCCCCAGCATTTT.

Of note for this clone: A read error may account for a junction end that differs from germline. The chain combines TRBV3-1 (or the pseudogene TRBV3-2) with TRBJ2-1; 7 bases map to TRBD1. Germline CDR1 and CDR2: LGHDT and YNNKEL (reference sequence). This CDR3 comprises 14 residues. This CDR3 is CASRRQGSFNEQFF. DNA for the CDR3: TGTGCCAGCAGGCGACAGGGTTCCTTCAATGAGCAGTTCTTC.

This clone was detected a few times. This chain connects TRBV18 to TRBJ2-4; no clear D. The CDR3 extends over 14 amino acids. The germline gives CDR1 KGHSH, CDR2 LQKENI. Trimming cost V 7 bases and J 1 base, with 11 bases left between them. This CDR3 is CASLDPGAKNIQYF. In DNA form, the CDR3 reads TGTGCCAGCTTAGACCCCGGGGCCAAAAACATTCAGTACTTC.

This chain connects TRBV3-1 (or the pseudogene TRBV3-2) to TRBJ1-4, with D perhaps matching TRBD1 (5 bases). Germline lookup yields CDR1 LGHDT and CDR2 YNNKEL (reference sequence). This CDR3 comprises 16 residues. Trimming removed 0 bases from V and 10 bases from J, with 18 bases in between. The CDR3 sequence: CASSQDKNFLGGKLFF. The CDR3 DNA is TGTGCCAGCAGCCAAGATAAAAACTTTCTGGGGGGAAAACTGTTTTTT.

The rearrangement links TRBV13 to TRBJ2-3; weak D call: TRBD2 (5 bases). The CDR3 extends over 15 amino acids. Germline V gene lookup returns CDR1 PRHDT and CDR2 FYEKMQ (reference sequence). The ends were cut back, 1 base at V and 0 bases at J, with 8 bases in the middle. CDR3 sequence: CASSLDPGSTDTQYF. The CDR3 region has the DNA TGTGCCAGCAGCTTAGATCCGGGGAGCACAGATACGCAGTATTTT.

This clone was counted only a few times. This chain connects TRBV7-6 to TRBJ2-7, with TRBD1 as a possible D gene (6 bases). The CDR3 loop spans 15 amino acids. The germline V gene encodes CDR1 SGHVS and CDR2 FNYEAQ. V gave up 1 base and J gave up 5 bases, with 15 bases separating them. CDR3 in DNA: TGTGCCAGCAGCTTAGTCGACGGGTGGGACAACGAGCAGTACTTC. Protein: CASSLVDGWDNEQYF.

J is TRBJ2-1 and V is TRBV7-9; the match to TRBD2 covers 8 bases. This CDR3 comprises 14 residues. J was trimmed by 5 bases and V by 3 bases; bases with no gene match: 3. Germline CDR1 is SEHNR and CDR2 is FQNEAQ (reference sequence). The CDR3 sequence is CASSLTSEDNEQFF. CDR3 sequence (DNA): TGTGCCAGCAGCTTGACTAGCGAGGACAATGAGCAGTTCTTC.